The 6 T cell receptor beta chains below were found in one sample sequenced in a study of OX40 agonist ivuxolimab in advanced cancers. Generated by immunoSEQ multiplex PCR, the TCRdb table keeps only in-frame clones and is missing some. The table lists about 69,000 clones, around 90% of them singletons, with approximately 6% in the top ten. Material: CD4+ or CD8+ T cells sorted from blood, obtained in a trial of the OX40 agonist ivuxolimab. These receptors originate from an adult with an advanced solid tumor such as melanoma, head and neck, liver or kidney cancer.

In its sample, this clone was seen once. Other DNA sequences in this specimen translate into the identical CDR3. The chain couples TRBV27 to TRBJ2-7; 11 bases are shared with TRBD1. The CDR3 sequence is 14 residues long. V shed 5 bases and J 3 bases; nucleotides not matched to a gene: 3. From germline, CDR1 is MNHEY and CDR2 SMNVEV (reference sequence). CDR3 nucleotides: TGTGCCAGCAGTCCGGGGACAGGGGGCTACGAGCAGTACTTC. The encoded protein is CASSPGTGGYEQYF.

The chain carries TRBV28 and TRBJ2-3; the D gene could be TRBD1 or TRBD2 (5 bases each). Per germline, CDR1 MDHEN and CDR2 SYDVKM. The CDR3 is 15 residues long. Trimming removed 4 bases from V and 5 bases from J, with 16 bases in between. The CDR3: CASSSRTRGLDTQYF. The CDR3 bases are TGTGCCAGCAGTTCTAGGACGAGGGGTTTAGATACGCAGTATTTT.

This chain joins TRBV2 and TRBJ2-1, with D tentatively TRBD1 or TRBD2 (5 bases each). CDR3 length: 16 residues. Germline values: CDR1 SNHLY, CDR2 FYNNEI. The ends were cut back, 5 bases at V and 0 bases at J, with 14 bases in the middle. The CDR3 region is CASSRARGSSYNEQFF. The CDR3 DNA is TGTGCCAGCAGTCGGGCGAGGGGAAGCTCCTACAATGAGCAGTTCTTC. Drawing the rest from reference TRBV2 and TRBJ2-1, the complete variable domain is EPEVTQTPSHQVTQMGQEVILRCVPISNHLYFYWYRQILGQKVEFLVSFYNNEISEKSEIFDDQFSVERPDGSNFTLKIRSTKLEDSAMYFCASSRARGSSYNEQFFGPGTRLTVL.

The genes are TRBV28 and TRBJ2-5; the D is unclear. CDR1 and CDR2 (germline): MDHEN, SYDVKM. The CDR3 covers 15 residues. Trimming left V 7 bases short and J 0 bases short, with 15 bases between. CDR3 residues: CASTKSTVYQETQYF. The CDR3 bases are TGTGCCAGCACCAAATCAACAGTCTACCAAGAGACCCAGTACTTC.

On this clone: Other DNA sequences in this specimen translate into the identical CDR3. The DNA of the CDR3 is TGTGCCAGCAGTTTGCAGGGCTTGAACACTGAAGCTTTCTTT. This encodes CASSLQGLNTEAFF. This chain links TRBV27 with TRBJ1-1; possible D gene TRBD1, 5 bases. The CDR3 is 14 residues long. V lost 3 bases, J lost 0 bases, and 8 bases lay in between. CDR1 and CDR2 from the germline V gene are MNHEY and SMNVEV (reference sequence).

This clone was seen only once. This chain links TRBV30 with TRBJ2-7; no reliable D call. Germline V gene lookup returns CDR1 GTSNPN and CDR2 SVGIG (reference sequence). This CDR3 spans 13 amino acids. CDR3 region: CATARVETYEQYF. Here the CDR3 DNA reads TGTGCTACCGCCCGGGTAGAGACCTACGAGCAGTACTTC.